Listed here are 22 T cell receptor beta chains from one sample, sequenced in a study of PD-L1 blockade in urothelial cancer. TCRdb keeps only in-frame clones here, not all; method: immunoSEQ multiplex PCR. Of over 75,000 clones in the sample, more than 75% were seen once. Time point: pretreatment peripheral blood. Source: PBMCs, taken around atezolizumab (anti-PD-L1) treatment. The receptors originated from a man in his 60s with urothelial cancer.

The chain uses TRBV19 and TRBJ2-1, with D unresolved. Trimming took off 7 bases at V and 6 bases at J, with 16 bases between the two ends. CDR1 is LNHDA, CDR2 SQIVND, per germline (reference sequence). This CDR3 has 14 residues. CDR3 protein: CASTQLVDSNEQFF. As DNA, the CDR3 is TGTGCCAGTACCCAACTCGTTGATAGCAATGAGCAGTTCTTC.

The rearrangement links TRBV5-1 to TRBJ1-6; maybe TRBD1 (6 bases). V gave up 3 bases and J gave up 3 bases, with 13 bases separating them. Germline V lookup: CDR1 SGHRS, CDR2 YFSETQ. CDR3 length: 16 amino acids. CDR3 coding DNA: TGCGCCAGCAGCTGGAAGAGGGACAACTATAATTCACCCCTCCACTTT. Encoded protein: CASSWKRDNYNSPLHF.

The chain has TRBV4-1 and TRBJ2-5; D is possibly TRBD2 (5 bases). The CDR3 loop spans 15 amino acids. The germline V and J ends were trimmed by 2 bases and 5 bases, with 15 bases remaining between them. Germline V lookup: CDR1 MGHRA, CDR2 YSYEKL. CDR3 residues: CASSQNQASWETQYF. CDR3 DNA sequence: TGCGCCAGCAGCCAAAATCAGGCTAGCTGGGAGACCCAGTACTTC.

This rearrangement joins TRBV15 to TRBJ1-5; TRBD1 matches 10 bases. CDR3 size: 15 residues. Germline V gene data show CDR1 as LNHNV and CDR2 as YYDKDF (reference sequence). V was pared by 4 bases and J by 6 bases, with 6 bases of the junction left unmatched. CDR3 nucleotides: TGTGCCACCAGCACAGACAGGGGGCAAGGTCAGCCCCAGCATTTT. It encodes CATSTDRGQGQPQHF.

The rearrangement links TRBV7-9 to TRBJ2-5; the D gene is possibly TRBD2 (6 bases). CDR3 length: 16 residues. Between the trimmed V and J ends, which lost 6 bases and 5 bases, there was a span of 22 bases. The germline gives CDR1 SEHNR, CDR2 FQNEAQ (reference sequence). This CDR3 reads CASSLSGFTLGETQYF. The CDR3 DNA is TGTGCCAGCAGTCTGAGCGGGTTCACACTAGGGGAGACCCAGTACTTC.

The chain couples TRBV7-9 to TRBJ2-2; D possibly corresponds to TRBD2 (6 bases). Per germline, CDR1 SEHNR and CDR2 FQNEAQ (reference sequence). The ends were cut back, 10 bases at V and 5 bases at J, with 23 bases in the middle. This CDR3 comprises 16 residues. In nucleotides, the CDR3 is TGTGCCATCCCCGCCCCCCTTTATGCGGGGACCGGGGAGCTGTTTTTT. Translating it yields CAIPAPLYAGTGELFF.

The V gene is TRBV28, the J gene TRBJ2-7; D is possibly TRBD2 (6 bases). V was trimmed by 7 bases and J by 0 bases, leaving 16 bases between them. The CDR3 is made up of 15 amino acids. Germline assignment: CDR1 MDHEN and CDR2 SYDVKM. The CDR3 sequence is CASIQGGTPSYEQYF. The CDR3 DNA follows: TGTGCCAGCATCCAAGGTGGGACTCCCTCCTACGAGCAGTACTTC.

This clone occurred once. The chain recombines TRBV7-9 with TRBJ1-1; D unresolved. V lost 2 bases to trimming and J lost 2 bases, with 6 bases between them. This CDR3 is 13 amino acids long. Germline loops: CDR1 SEHNR, CDR2 FQNEAQ (reference sequence). For the CDR3, the DNA is TGTGCCAGCAGCTTACTAGGAAACACTGAAGCTTTCTTT. It translates to CASSLLGNTEAFF.

The chain is built from TRBV10-2 and TRBJ2-3, with a weak D call TRBD2 (6 bases). Trimming shortened V by 2 bases and J by 6 bases, and 12 bases separated the two germline ends. Germline V lookup: CDR1 WSHSY, CDR2 SAAADI. This CDR3 has 14 amino acids. CDR3 region: CASSEHGSRDTQYF. The DNA for the CDR3 is TGCGCCAGCAGTGAGCACGGGAGCAGGGATACGCAGTATTTT.

This sequence joins TRBV7-9 and TRBJ2-1; 16 nucleotides match TRBD2. The length of the CDR3 is 17 residues. The trim removed 5 bases at V and 7 bases at J, leaving 8 bases unmatched. CDR1 and CDR2 from the germline V gene are SEHNR and FQNEAQ (reference sequence). CDR3 protein: CASSKGLAGGHRNEQFF. For the CDR3, the DNA is TGTGCCAGCAGCAAGGGACTAGCGGGGGGGCATAGGAATGAGCAGTTCTTC.

This chain connects TRBV5-4 to TRBJ2-3; possibly TRBD1 for D (6 bases). The CDR3 consists of 16 residues. Trimming removed 1 base from V and 2 bases from J, with 14 bases in between. Germline V gene lookup returns CDR1 SGHNT and CDR2 YYREEE (reference sequence). CDR3 sequence (DNA): TGTGCCAGCAGCTTGTCGTACAGGGAGACCACAGATACGCAGTATTTT. This codes for CASSLSYRETTDTQYF.

In its sample, this clone was seen once. This chain connects TRBV28 to TRBJ2-1; TRBD1 aligns across 10 bases. The CDR3 spans 14 residues. Trimming cost V 6 bases and J 10 bases; bases outside gene matches: 9. CDR1 and CDR2 (germline): MDHEN, SYDVKM. The CDR3 loop reads CASRDRGLFVEQFF. The CDR3, as DNA: TGTGCCAGCAGAGACAGGGGGCTATTTGTGGAGCAGTTCTTC.

V and J are TRBV30 and TRBJ1-4, with D tentatively TRBD1 (5 bases). Germline V gives CDR1 GTSNPN, CDR2 SVGIG (reference sequence). This CDR3 is built from 12 residues. The V end was cut by 2 bases, the J end by 10 bases, with 11 bases between. CDR3 coding DNA: TGTGCCTGGAGTCGTCAGGGTGGAAAACTGTTTTTT. It yields the protein CAWSRQGGKLFF.

This chain connects TRBV19 to TRBJ1-1, with D perhaps matching TRBD1 (6 bases). The CDR3 loop spans 15 amino acids. The germline CDR1 and CDR2 sequences are LNHDA and SQIVND (reference sequence). Trimming removed 3 bases at V and 7 bases at J, with 18 bases between. The CDR3 loop reads CASSILLSGVGEAFF. The CDR3 region has the DNA TGTGCCAGTAGTATCCTCCTCTCAGGGGTGGGTGAAGCTTTCTTT.

The chain carries TRBV5-1 and TRBJ2-3; the match to TRBD2 covers 7 bases. V shed 4 bases and J 3 bases; nucleotides not matched to a gene: 11. CDR3 length: 16 residues. Germline assignment: CDR1 SGHRS and CDR2 YFSETQ. CDR3 in DNA: TGCGCCAGCAGCCCATTGGGAGGGGATTCGACAGATACGCAGTATTTT. Translated: CASSPLGGDSTDTQYF.

The gene calls are TRBV15 and TRBJ1-3; D is undetermined. V dropped 3 bases and J dropped 0 bases, with 9 bases sitting between them. Germline V gene lookup returns CDR1 LNHNV and CDR2 YYDKDF (reference sequence). The CDR3 extends over 15 amino acids. CDR3 amino acids: CATSSPGSSGNTIYF. The CDR3 region has the DNA TGTGCCACCAGCAGCCCCGGGAGCTCTGGAAACACCATATATTTT.

The chain uses TRBV10-3 and TRBJ1-1; TRBD1 agrees at 9 bases. V shed 6 bases, J shed 4 bases, and the junction held 6 bases outside the gene matches. Germline V CDR1 and CDR2: ENHRY, SYGVKD. CDR3 length: 14 amino acids. This CDR3 reads CAIRTQGASTEAFF. The DNA of the CDR3 is TGTGCCATCAGAACACAGGGGGCTAGCACTGAAGCTTTCTTT.

In this sample, this clone is medium-sized. This chain connects TRBV4-2 to TRBJ2-1, with TRBD2 identical over 9 bases. This CDR3 region has 15 residues. The ends lost 1 base at V and 5 bases at J; junction bases unmatched: 3. CDR1 is LGHNA, CDR2 YNFKEQ, per germline. The chain's CDR3 is CASSQGLAENNEQFF. The CDR3 DNA reads as TGTGCCAGCAGCCAAGGACTAGCGGAGAACAATGAGCAGTTCTTC.

This sequence joins TRBV27 and TRBJ2-3, with TRBD2 matching 7 bases. CDR3 length: 15 residues. Per germline, CDR1 MNHEY and CDR2 SMNVEV (reference sequence). V gave up 3 bases and J gave up 3 bases; unmatched junction bases: 6. Here the CDR3 DNA reads TGTGCCAGCAGTTTGCGAGCGGGATGGACAGATACGCAGTATTTT. This gives the protein CASSLRAGWTDTQYF.

In this sample, this clone turned up once. V gene TRBV18 combines with J gene TRBJ2-7, with 9 bases matching TRBD1. CDR1 is KGHSH and CDR2 is LQKENI in the germline V gene. V lost 2 bases and J lost 6; bases outside the gene matches: 11. The length of the CDR3 is 16 residues. The CDR3: CASSPYRDRAMGEQYF. The CDR3 DNA reads as TGTGCCAGCTCACCATACCGGGACAGGGCAATGGGCGAGCAGTACTTC.

V is TRBV5-1 and J is TRBJ2-7; no reliable D call. The germline gives CDR1 SGHRS, CDR2 YFSETQ. V gave up 4 bases and J gave up 2 bases, with 7 bases separating them. This CDR3 is 12 amino acids long. The CDR3 DNA is TGCGCCAGCAGCGAGGTGACCTACGAGCAGTACTTC. The encoded protein is CASSEVTYEQYF.

The genes are TRBV15 and TRBJ2-7; D is perhaps TRBD2 (6 bases). CDR3 length equals 14 residues. V was cut by 1 base and J by 2 bases, with 9 bases left in between. Germline V gene data show CDR1 as LNHNV and CDR2 as YYDKDF (reference sequence). The CDR3 nucleotides read TGTGCCACCAGCAGAGGGGGGGAAGCCTACGAGCAGTACTTC. Protein: CATSRGGEAYEQYF.